The rows below give T cell receptor beta chains drawn from one sample of a study of T cells in Graves' hyperthyroidism and ophthalmopathy. TCRdb reprocessed the multiplex PCR reads with MiXCR, giving one entry per CDR3 protein. The data contain about 380,000 distinct CDR3 sequences, approximately 15% of them singletons. Sequencing used blood. The receptors were gathered from a woman aged 60 to 75 with Graves' hyperthyroidism. Each CDR3 is given with its conserved first and last residue. D genes are given only for firm matches. Only part of the rows carry a size: once, few, many, or a class if the clone is expanded.

size,J,length,V,D,DNA,CDR3
many,TRBJ2-5,17,TRBV5-1,-,TGCGCCAGCAGTTTTGGTCCGGGGGCCAGCTTCCAAGAGACCCAGTACTTC,CASSFGPGASFQETQYF
many,TRBJ2-7,14,TRBV28,TRBD1,TGTGCCAGCAGGGGACCGGGACAGGGTCCCGAGCAGTACTTC,CASRGPGQGPEQYF
many,TRBJ1-1,12,TRBV7-2,-,TGTGCCAGCAGTAGCAGGGGAGGATCGGCTTTCTTT,CASSSRGGSAFF
-,TRBJ2-5,14,TRBV28,-,TGTGCCAGCAGTTCCCCCGGGACACCAGAGACCCAGTACTTC,CASSSPGTPETQYF
many,TRBJ1-2,15,TRBV18,-,TGTGCCAGCTCACCAACTACGGTCAGGGACTATGGCTACACCTTC,CASSPTTVRDYGYTF
many,TRBJ2-1,13,TRBV7-3,-,TGTGCCAGCAGCTCGTCACAGGGCGATGAGCAGTTCTTC,CASSSSQGDEQFF
-,TRBJ2-3,19,TRBV11-2,TRBD2,TGTGCCAGCAGCTCCCAACTAGCGGGGCTTTCACCTAGCACAGATACGCAGTATTTT,CASSSQLAGLSPSTDTQYF
few,TRBJ2-3,15,TRBV10-2,TRBD2,TGCGCCAGCAGTGAACGGACTAGCGGGAGTCCTACGCAGTATTTT,CASSERTSGSPTQYF
-,TRBJ2-1,15,TRBV7-9,TRBD2,TGTGCCAGCAGCTTCGGACTAGCGGTTTTCAATGAGCAGCTCTTC,CASSFGLAVFNEQLF
-,TRBJ2-6,17,TRBV9,TRBD1,TGTGCCAGCAGCGCTCGACAGGGGAGCTCTGGGGCCAACGTCCTGACTTTC,CASSARQGSSGANVLTF
few,TRBJ1-6,13,TRBV12-3/TRBV12-4,-,TGTGCCAGCAGCGGCATGTTGAATTCACCCCTCCACTTT,CASSGMLNSPLHF
many,TRBJ2-2,14,TRBV30,TRBD2,TGTGCCTGGAGTGGCGGGAGCCTCGGCGGGGAGCTGTTTTTT,CAWSGGSLGGELFF
few,TRBJ2-1,16,TRBV6-1,-,TGTGCCAGCAGCCCCAGTAGCGCGAGCTCCTACAATGAGCAGTTCTTC,CASSPSSASSYNEQFF
-,TRBJ2-1,17,TRBV6-1,TRBD2,TGTGCCAGCAGCCTGGGGGCTAGCGGGAAATCCTACAATGAGCAGTTCTTC,CASSLGASGKSYNEQFF
many,TRBJ1-5,15,TRBV24-1,-,TGTGCCACCAGTGAACCGGGGGGTTCGGAAAAGCCCCAGCATTTT,CATSEPGGSEKPQHF
many,TRBJ2-1,17,TRBV5-1,TRBD2,TGCGCCAGCAGCTCTCAACCGACTAGCGGGAGTTCGAATGAGCAGTTCTTC,CASSSQPTSGSSNEQFF
-,TRBJ1-1,16,TRBV18,-,TGTGCCAGCTCTCAAAGGGACGGCGGTTTGAACACTGAAGCTTTCTTT,CASSQRDGGLNTEAFF
few,TRBJ2-1,16,TRBV12-3/TRBV12-4,TRBD1,TGTGCCAGCACCGTCCCCGGGACAGGGGGACGGGGTGAGCAGTTCTTC,CASTVPGTGGRGEQFF
many,TRBJ2-3,13,TRBV28,-,TGTGCCAGCCTTAGGGTGGGGCAAAACACGCAGTATTTT,CASLRVGQNTQYF
many,TRBJ2-3,13,TRBV27,-,TGTGCCAGCAGTTACGAACCCGCAGATACGCAGTATTTT,CASSYEPADTQYF
many,TRBJ1-1,16,TRBV5-6,-,TGTGCCAGCAGTCGAAAAAATGGACGGTTGAACACTGAAGCTTTCTTT,CASSRKNGRLNTEAFF
many,TRBJ2-3,17,TRBV20-1,-,TGCAGTGCTAACCAAATGAAATGGGCCGGGTACACAGATACGCAGTATTTT,CSANQMKWAGYTDTQYF
many,TRBJ2-3,16,TRBV12-3/TRBV12-4,-,TGTGCCAGCAGTCGCCCCCTAACGGGATACACAGATACGCAGTATTTT,CASSRPLTGYTDTQYF
few,TRBJ2-2,16,TRBV20-1,TRBD2,TGCAGTGCTAGAGGGTTAGGGCGGGAGGGCACCGGGGAGCTGTTTTTT,CSARGLGREGTGELFF
once,TRBJ2-7,11,TRBV2,-,TGTGCCACCGGACACCTCTACGAGCAGTACTTC,CATGHLYEQYF
few,TRBJ1-3,18,TRBV18,-,TGTGCCAGCTCACCACGGGGTGGGGGCCAGTCCTCTGGAAACACCATATATTTT,CASSPRGGGQSSGNTIYF
few,TRBJ2-1,13,TRBV6-2/TRBV6-3,-,TGTGCCAGCAGGCTAGCCTGGTCCAATGAGCAGTTCTTC,CASRLAWSNEQFF
-,TRBJ1-4,14,TRBV19,-,TGTGCCAGTAGGGAGGTCGCAACTAATGAAAAACTGTTTTTT,CASREVATNEKLFF
many,TRBJ1-5,17,TRBV29-1,-,TGCAGCGTTGAATTCTCCCCGGAGAGCTATAGCAATCAGCCCCAGCATTTT,CSVEFSPESYSNQPQHF
few,TRBJ2-3,20,TRBV13,TRBD2,TGTGCCAGCAGCTTAGTCTCGGGACTAGCGGGAGGGCCGAGCACAGATACGCAGTATTTT,CASSLVSGLAGGPSTDTQYF
many,TRBJ2-4,16,TRBV12-3/TRBV12-4,TRBD1,TGTGCCAGCAAGACAAGCCGGGACAGGGCTGGGTACATTCAGTACTTC,CASKTSRDRAGYIQYF
-,TRBJ1-2,12,TRBV29-1,-,TGCAGCGCGGGGGAGGGCGGCTATGGCTACACCTTC,CSAGEGGYGYTF
many,TRBJ2-1,15,TRBV12-3/TRBV12-4,TRBD2,TGTGCCAGCAGTGCCGGGACTAGCGGGAGCGATGAGCAGTTCTTC,CASSAGTSGSDEQFF
-,TRBJ2-3,15,TRBV18,TRBD2,TGTGCCAGCTCACGGACTAGCGGCTACACAGATACGCAGTATTTT,CASSRTSGYTDTQYF
-,TRBJ2-1,16,TRBV11-2,TRBD2,TGTGCCAGCAGCTTAGAGACTAGCGGGAGAGTGGATGAGCAGTTCTTC,CASSLETSGRVDEQFF
-,TRBJ2-1,12,TRBV7-9,-,TGTGCCAGCAGCTTAGACCCGAGACAGCAGTTCTTC,CASSLDPRQQFF
few,TRBJ1-3,16,TRBV30,-,TGTGCCTGGAGTGTATCAACAGGGTTCTCTGGAAACACCATATATTTT,CAWSVSTGFSGNTIYF
few,TRBJ2-1,13,TRBV6-1,TRBD2,TGTGCCAGCGGACTAGCGGGAGGCAGTGAGCAGTTCTTC,CASGLAGGSEQFF
few,TRBJ2-5,16,TRBV9,-,TGTGCCAGCAGCGTAGCCTCCGGACGGAACCAAGAGACCCAGTACTTC,CASSVASGRNQETQYF
many,TRBJ2-1,15,TRBV11-3,TRBD2,TGTGCCAGCAGCCCGAGGCAGCGGGGTAACAATGAGCAGTTCTTC,CASSPRQRGNNEQFF
many,TRBJ1-1,13,TRBV5-1,TRBD1,TGCGCCAGCAGCTCGTCACAGGGGACTGAAGCTTTCTTT,CASSSSQGTEAFF
once,TRBJ2-7,13,TRBV28,TRBD2,TGTGCCAGCAGTTATGGACTAGACTACGAGCAGTACTTC,CASSYGLDYEQYF
few,TRBJ1-2,12,TRBV6-1,-,TGTGCCAGCAGCGACATGGACTATGGCTACACCTTC,CASSDMDYGYTF
many,TRBJ2-3,13,TRBV5-1,-,TGCGCCAGCAAGGGGGTCCCCGGAGAGACGCAGTATTTT,CASKGVPGETQYF
-,TRBJ2-5,13,TRBV29-1,-,TGCAGCGTTGGGGTAGCGCCCCAAGAGACCCAGTACTTC,CSVGVAPQETQYF
many,TRBJ2-5,14,TRBV2,-,TGTGCCAGCAGTGAGATGCTAGCATCGGAGACCCAGTACTTC,CASSEMLASETQYF
many,TRBJ2-1,18,TRBV9,TRBD2,TGTGCCAGCAGCGAAAGGGGACCCGGGACTAGCGGTTTCAATGAGCAGTTCTTC,CASSERGPGTSGFNEQFF
many,TRBJ1-6,15,TRBV3-1,-,TGTGCCAGCAGCCCGGGGAGCTCCTATAATTCACCCCTCCACTTT,CASSPGSSYNSPLHF
many,TRBJ2-1,13,TRBV2,TRBD1,TGTGCCAGCAGCGGGACAGTTCTAGGCGAGCAGTTCTTC,CASSGTVLGEQFF
many,TRBJ2-1,15,TRBV12-3/TRBV12-4,TRBD1,TGTGCCAGCAGTCGACCGGGACAGGGATATAATGAGCAGTTCTTC,CASSRPGQGYNEQFF
many,TRBJ2-1,16,TRBV7-9,TRBD2,TGTGCCAGCAGCTCAGGACGAGGTAGCGGGAGGGATGAGCAGTTCTTC,CASSSGRGSGRDEQFF
few,TRBJ1-2,14,TRBV27,-,TGTGCCAGCAGGGTGACAGGTAAAAGATATGGCTACACCTTC,CASRVTGKRYGYTF
many,TRBJ1-1,15,TRBV20-1,-,TGCAGTGCTACCCATTACGGGACGGGAAACACTGAAGCTTTCTTT,CSATHYGTGNTEAFF
many,TRBJ2-3,17,TRBV5-4,-,TGTGCCAGCAGCTTGGGGGGAGGAGGGCCTAGCACAGATACGCAGTATTTT,CASSLGGGGPSTDTQYF
-,TRBJ1-5,14,TRBV5-1,-,TGCGCCAGCAGCCCTACAGGAGGGAGGCAGCCCCAGCATTTT,CASSPTGGRQPQHF